This T cell receptor (beta chain) was sequenced for a study of cytomegalovirus exposure and HLA in healthy donors. Study results and limitations: Donor immune exposure was known only as CMV serostatus. A later analysis by the authors found several of the most significant clusters apparently linked to common viral pathogens.

As concerns this clone: Its target is unknown.

The PCR contained 60 Vbeta and 13 Jbeta primers. Repertoires were generated with immunoSEQ multiplex PCR, while TCRdb's copy carries only in-frame clones and drops some. This table holds some 64,000 clones, about 89% found once. V shed 5 bases, J shed 5 bases, and the junction held 11 bases outside the gene matches. Germline V gene data show CDR1 as SQVTM and CDR2 as ANQGSEA. The CDR3 loop spans 14 amino acids. The chain is built from TRBV29-1 and TRBJ1-1, with TRBD1 identical over 7 bases. Input material: PBMCs. This sequence was found in a man younger than 45 in good health and CMV-seropositive. This CDR3 reads CSVRQGSWETEAFF. For the CDR3, the DNA is TGCAGCGTTAGACAGGGTTCGTGGGAAACTGAAGCTTTCTTT.